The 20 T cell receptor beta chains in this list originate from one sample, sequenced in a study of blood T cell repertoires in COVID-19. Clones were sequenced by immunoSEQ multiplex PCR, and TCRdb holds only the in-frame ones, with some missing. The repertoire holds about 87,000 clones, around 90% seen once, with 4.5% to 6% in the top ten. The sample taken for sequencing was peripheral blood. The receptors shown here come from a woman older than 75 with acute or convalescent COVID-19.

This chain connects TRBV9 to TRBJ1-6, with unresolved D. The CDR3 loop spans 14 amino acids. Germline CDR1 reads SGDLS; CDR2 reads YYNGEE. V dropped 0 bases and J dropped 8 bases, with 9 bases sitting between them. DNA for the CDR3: TGTGCCAGCAGCGTAGGTAACAGTGATTCACCCCTCCACTTT. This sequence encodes CASSVGNSDSPLHF.

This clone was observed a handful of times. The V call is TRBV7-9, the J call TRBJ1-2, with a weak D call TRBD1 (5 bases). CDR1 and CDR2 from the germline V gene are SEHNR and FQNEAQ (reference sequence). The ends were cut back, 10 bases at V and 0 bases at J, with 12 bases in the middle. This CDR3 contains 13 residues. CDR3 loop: CAILGGANYGYTF. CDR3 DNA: TGTGCCATCTTGGGGGGAGCTAACTATGGCTACACCTTC.

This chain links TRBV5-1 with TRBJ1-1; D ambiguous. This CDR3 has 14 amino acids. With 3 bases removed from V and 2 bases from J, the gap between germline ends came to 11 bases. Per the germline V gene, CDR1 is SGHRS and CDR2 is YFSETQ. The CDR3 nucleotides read TGCGCCAGCAGCTCACAGAGCTTAAACACTGAAGCTTTCTTT. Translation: CASSSQSLNTEAFF.

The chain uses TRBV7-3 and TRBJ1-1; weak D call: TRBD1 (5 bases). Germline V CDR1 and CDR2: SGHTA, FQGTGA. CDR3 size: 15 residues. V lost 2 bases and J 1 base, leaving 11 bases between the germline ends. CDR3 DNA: TGTGCCAGCAGCTTACAAGGGGCCCGGAACACTGAAGCTTTCTTT. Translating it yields CASSLQGARNTEAFF. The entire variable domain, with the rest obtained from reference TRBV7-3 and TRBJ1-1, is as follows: GAGVSQTPSNKVTEKGKYVELRCDPISGHTALYWYRQSLGQGPEFLIYFQGTGAADDSGLPNDRFFAVRPEGSVSTLKIQRTERGDSAVYLCASSLQGARNTEAFFGQGTRLTVV.

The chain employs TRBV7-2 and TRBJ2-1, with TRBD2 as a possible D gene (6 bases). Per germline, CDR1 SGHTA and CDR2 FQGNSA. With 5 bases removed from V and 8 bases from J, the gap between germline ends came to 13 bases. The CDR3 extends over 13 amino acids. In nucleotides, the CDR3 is TGTGCCAGCAGCCTGAAGACTAGTGATGAGCAGTTCTTC. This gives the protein CASSLKTSDEQFF.

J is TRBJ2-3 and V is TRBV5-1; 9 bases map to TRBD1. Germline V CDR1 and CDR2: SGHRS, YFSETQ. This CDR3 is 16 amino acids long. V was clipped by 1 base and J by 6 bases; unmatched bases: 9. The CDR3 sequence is CASSLTPGQGTDTQYF. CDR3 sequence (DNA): TGCGCCAGCAGCTTGACCCCGGGACAGGGTACCGATACGCAGTATTTT.

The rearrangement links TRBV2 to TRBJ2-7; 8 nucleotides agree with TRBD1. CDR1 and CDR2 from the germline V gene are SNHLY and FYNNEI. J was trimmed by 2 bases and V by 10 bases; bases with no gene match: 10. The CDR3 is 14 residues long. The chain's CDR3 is CATKTGGKTYEQYF. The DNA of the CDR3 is TGTGCCACCAAAACAGGGGGGAAAACCTACGAGCAGTACTTC.

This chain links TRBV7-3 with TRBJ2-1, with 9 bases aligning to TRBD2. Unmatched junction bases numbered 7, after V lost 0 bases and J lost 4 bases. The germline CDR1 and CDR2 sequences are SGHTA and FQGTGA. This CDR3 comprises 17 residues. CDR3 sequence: CASSLTTGLAGYNEQFF. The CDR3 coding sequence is TGTGCCAGCAGCTTAACCACAGGGCTAGCGGGGTACAATGAGCAGTTCTTC.

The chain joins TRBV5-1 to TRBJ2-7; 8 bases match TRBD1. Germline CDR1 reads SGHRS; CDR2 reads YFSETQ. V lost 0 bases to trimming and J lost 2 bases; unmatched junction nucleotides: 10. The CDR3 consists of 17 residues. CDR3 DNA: TGCGCCAGCAGCTTGGAGGGCAGGGACAGGACCCCCTACGAGCAGTACTTC. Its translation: CASSLEGRDRTPYEQYF.

The CDR3 nucleotides are TGTGCCAGCAGTCCACAGGGGTTTGGCTACACCTTC. Protein sequence: CASSPQGFGYTF. V usage is TRBV12-3 or TRBV12-4 and J usage is TRBJ1-2; 7 bases fit TRBD1. V trimming: 5 bases; J trimming: 7 bases; junction bases outside the gene matches: 4. This CDR3 comprises 12 residues.

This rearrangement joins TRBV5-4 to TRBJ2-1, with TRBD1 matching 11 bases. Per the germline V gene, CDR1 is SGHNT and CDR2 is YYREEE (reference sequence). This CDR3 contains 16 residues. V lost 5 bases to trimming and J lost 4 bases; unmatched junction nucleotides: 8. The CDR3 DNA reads TGTGCCAGCAGTACGGACAGGGGGCAGATTTACAATGAGCAGTTCTTC. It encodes CASSTDRGQIYNEQFF.

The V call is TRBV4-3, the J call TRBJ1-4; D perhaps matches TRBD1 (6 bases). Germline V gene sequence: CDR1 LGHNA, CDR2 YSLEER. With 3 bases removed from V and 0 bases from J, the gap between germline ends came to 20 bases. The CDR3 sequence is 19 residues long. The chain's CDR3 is CASSQAVIGGLTTNEKLFF. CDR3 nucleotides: TGCGCCAGCAGCCAGGCCGTTATCGGGGGGCTGACAACTAATGAAAAACTGTTTTTT.

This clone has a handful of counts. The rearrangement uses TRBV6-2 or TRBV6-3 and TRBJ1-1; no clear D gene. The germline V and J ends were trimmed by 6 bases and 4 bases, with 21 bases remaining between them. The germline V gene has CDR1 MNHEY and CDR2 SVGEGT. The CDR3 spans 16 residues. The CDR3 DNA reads TGTGCCAGCAGCCAACCTTTAGCTACTGCGCGCACTGAAGCTTTCTTT. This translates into CASSQPLATARTEAFF.

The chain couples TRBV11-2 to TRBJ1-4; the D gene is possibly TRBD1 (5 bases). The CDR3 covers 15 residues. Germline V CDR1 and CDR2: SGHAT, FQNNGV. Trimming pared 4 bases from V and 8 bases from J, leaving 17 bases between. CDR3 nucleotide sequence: TGTGCCAGCAGCTGGAGTCGGGGGTTGAGGGAAAAACTGTTTTTT. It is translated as CASSWSRGLREKLFF.

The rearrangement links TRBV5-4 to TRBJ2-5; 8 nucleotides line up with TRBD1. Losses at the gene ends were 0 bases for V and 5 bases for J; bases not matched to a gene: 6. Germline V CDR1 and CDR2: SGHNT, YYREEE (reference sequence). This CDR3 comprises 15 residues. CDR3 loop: CASSLDSGGGETQYF. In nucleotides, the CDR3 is TGTGCCAGCAGCTTGGATTCAGGGGGCGGGGAGACCCAGTACTTC.

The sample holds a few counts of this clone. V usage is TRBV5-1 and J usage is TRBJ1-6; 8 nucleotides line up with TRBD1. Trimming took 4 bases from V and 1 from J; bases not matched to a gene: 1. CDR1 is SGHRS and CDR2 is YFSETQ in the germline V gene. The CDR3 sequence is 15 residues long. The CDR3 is CASSRTGSYNSPLHF. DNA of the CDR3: TGCGCCAGCAGCCGGACAGGGTCCTATAATTCACCCCTCCACTTT.

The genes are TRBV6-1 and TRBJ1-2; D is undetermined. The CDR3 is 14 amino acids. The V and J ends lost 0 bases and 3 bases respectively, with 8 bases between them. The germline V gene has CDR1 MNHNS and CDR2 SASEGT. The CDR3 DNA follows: TGTGCCAGCAGTGAAGCGCGAAGAGACTATGGCTACACCTTC. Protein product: CASSEARRDYGYTF.

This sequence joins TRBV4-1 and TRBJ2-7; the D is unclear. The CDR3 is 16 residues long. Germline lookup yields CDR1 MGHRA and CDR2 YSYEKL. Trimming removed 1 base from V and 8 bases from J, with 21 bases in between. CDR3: CASSQAKLHSTFQQYF. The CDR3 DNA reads TGCGCCAGCAGCCAAGCAAAACTTCATTCCACCTTCCAGCAGTACTTC.

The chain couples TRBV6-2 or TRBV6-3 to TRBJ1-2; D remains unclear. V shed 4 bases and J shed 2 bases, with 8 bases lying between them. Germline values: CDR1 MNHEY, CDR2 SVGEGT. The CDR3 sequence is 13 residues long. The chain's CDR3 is CASSWVENYGYTF. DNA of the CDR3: TGTGCCAGCAGTTGGGTGGAGAACTATGGCTACACCTTC.

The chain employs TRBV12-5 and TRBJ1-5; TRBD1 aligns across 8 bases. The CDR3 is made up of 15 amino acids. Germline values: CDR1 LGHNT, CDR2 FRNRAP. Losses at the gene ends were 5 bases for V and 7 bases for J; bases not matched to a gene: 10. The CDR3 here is CASGDDRGGGQPQHF. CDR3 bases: TGTGCTAGTGGTGACGACAGGGGCGGCGGACAGCCCCAGCATTTT.